Here is one T cell receptor (beta chain) with its context. Its antigen is unidentified. Cultured CD4+ T-cell DNA underwent Oncomine TCR Beta short-read sequencing. TCRdb analysed the PCR reads with MiXCR anew, one entry per CDR3 protein. The data hold about 14,000 distinct CDR3 sequences, with roughly a third observed a single time. This entry comes from a study of vaccination and CD4 T cells after COVID-19. V shed 5 bases and J shed 0 bases, with 16 bases lying between them. Germline CDR1 is SEHNR and CDR2 is FQNEAQ (reference sequence). The length of the CDR3 is 17 residues. Treatment given: roughly ten-day PBMC culture with coronavirus spike peptide pools or control peptides (ViraFEST assay).

The sequences come from CD4+ T cells from blood, cultured in vitro, collected after SARS-CoV-2 vaccination. The sequence came from a human donor who had recovered from COVID-19. The rearrangement joins TRBV7-9 to TRBJ2-2; maybe TRBD2 (5 bases). Here the CDR3 DNA reads TGTGCCAGCAGCCTCTACTGGAGGCGCGCGAACACCGGGGAGCTGTTTTTT. It specifies CASSLYWRRANTGELFF.